The 22 T cell receptor beta chains below all came from one sample that was sequenced in a study of PD-L1 blockade in urothelial cancer. Data came from immunoSEQ multiplex PCR; TCRdb stores just in-frame clones and leaves some out. The sample includes approximately 110,000 clones, roughly 88% of them seen just once. This specimen consisted of PBMCs, obtained around atezolizumab (anti-PD-L1) treatment. These receptors were collected from a man aged 50-60 years with urothelial cancer.

This chain connects TRBV5-1 to TRBJ1-6, with 7 bases identical to TRBD1. In germline, CDR1 is SGHRS, CDR2 YFSETQ. Losses at the gene ends were 0 bases for V and 7 bases for J; bases not matched to a gene: 4. The CDR3 is 15 amino acids. The DNA of the CDR3 is TGCGCCAGCAGCTTGGGACAGGGCGACAATTCACCCCTCCACTTT. Translation: CASSLGQGDNSPLHF.

J is TRBJ2-5 and V is TRBV4-1; 11 nucleotides agree with TRBD2. The CDR3 loop spans 16 amino acids. In germline, CDR1 is MGHRA, CDR2 YSYEKL. Trimming took 4 bases from V and 1 from J; bases not matched to a gene: 5. CDR3 in amino acids: CASSPIAGGGQETQYF. The DNA for the CDR3 is TGCGCCAGCAGCCCGATAGCGGGAGGGGGCCAAGAGACCCAGTACTTC.

This chain links TRBV19 with TRBJ1-4; D might be TRBD1 (6 bases). The CDR3 is 13 amino acids. V was clipped by 6 bases and J by 5 bases, with 10 bases between them. Germline V gene sequence: CDR1 LNHDA, CDR2 SQIVND (reference sequence). CDR3 residues: CASRQGRNEKLFF. The CDR3, as DNA: TGTGCCAGTAGACAGGGACGGAATGAAAAACTGTTTTTT.

J is TRBJ2-1 and V is TRBV7-9; 10 nucleotides agree with TRBD2. The germline CDR1 and CDR2 sequences are SEHNR and FQNEAQ (reference sequence). The CDR3 has 14 residues. Losses at the gene ends were 3 bases for V and 7 bases for J; bases not matched to a gene: 3. CDR3: CASSFDSGGNEQFF. DNA of the CDR3: TGTGCCAGCAGCTTTGATAGCGGGGGGAATGAGCAGTTCTTC.

The chain links TRBV27 to TRBJ2-2; 10 nucleotides match TRBD2. In germline, CDR1 is MNHEY, CDR2 SMNVEV (reference sequence). The junction had 6 bases not matched to a gene; V was cut back by 6 bases and J by 5 bases. The CDR3 is 15 amino acids. The CDR3 DNA reads TGTGCCAGCAGAATGACTAGCGGGTTGACCGGGGAGCTGTTTTTT. This sequence encodes CASRMTSGLTGELFF.

The chain combines TRBV30 with TRBJ1-5, with D possibly matching TRBD1 (5 bases). The CDR3 covers 13 residues. In germline, CDR1 is GTSNPN, CDR2 SVGIG (reference sequence). The V gene lost 1 base and the J gene lost 4 bases, with 8 bases spanning the gap. The chain's CDR3 is CAWSAGWNQPQHF. For the CDR3, the DNA is TGTGCCTGGAGTGCAGGGTGGAATCAGCCCCAGCATTTT.

The V gene is TRBV28, the J gene TRBJ2-1, with a weak D call TRBD1 (5 bases). Trimming shortened V by 6 bases and J by 0 bases, and 15 bases separated the two germline ends. The CDR3 consists of 16 residues. Germline lookup yields CDR1 MDHEN and CDR2 SYDVKM. The CDR3 protein is CASRSQGRGSYNEQFF. CDR3 DNA: TGTGCCAGCAGGAGCCAGGGTAGGGGCTCCTACAATGAGCAGTTCTTC.

This chain links TRBV7-8 with TRBJ2-3, with TRBD2 matching 10 bases. J was trimmed by 0 bases and V by 10 bases; bases with no gene match: 10. The CDR3 length is 16 residues. Germline V gene lookup returns CDR1 SGHVS and CDR2 FQNEAQ. The CDR3 DNA reads as TGTGCCACGGGACTAGCGCCATGGTTTAGCACAGATACGCAGTATTTT. This gives the protein CATGLAPWFSTDTQYF.

The chain has TRBV6-1 and TRBJ1-3; 8 nucleotides match TRBD1. Germline assignment: CDR1 MNHNS and CDR2 SASEGT. CDR3 length equals 13 residues. J gave up 3 bases and V 7 bases, and 2 bases lay outside the gene matches. The CDR3 here is CASTGQGGNTIYF. The CDR3 DNA reads as TGTGCCAGCACAGGACAGGGTGGAAACACCATATATTTT.

V is TRBV18 and J is TRBJ2-1; D gene uncertain. Germline CDR1 reads KGHSH; CDR2 reads LQKENI. V lost 3 bases, J lost 6 bases, and 9 bases lay in between. CDR3 length: 13 residues. The CDR3, as DNA: TGTGCCAGCTCACCCGGAGTTGGCAATGAGCAGTTCTTC. Encoded protein: CASSPGVGNEQFF.

The V gene is TRBV2, the J gene TRBJ2-2; D may be TRBD2 (6 bases). V lost 4 bases and J lost 7, with 13 bases in between. CDR3 length: 14 residues. Per the germline V gene, CDR1 is SNHLY and CDR2 is FYNNEI. CDR3 DNA: TGTGCCAGCAGTGTAAGGAGGGACGGCGGGGAGCTGTTTTTT. Translated: CASSVRRDGGELFF. The whole variable domain, remainder taken from reference TRBV2 and TRBJ2-2, is EPEVTQTPSHQVTQMGQEVILRCVPISNHLYFYWYRQILGQKVEFLVSFYNNEISEKSEIFDDQFSVERPDGSNFTLKIRSTKLEDSAMYFCASSVRRDGGELFFGEGSRLTVL.

The chain uses TRBV4-2 and TRBJ1-3; 8 bases line up with TRBD1. Germline CDR1 is LGHNA and CDR2 is YNFKEQ. This CDR3 region has 15 residues. The V segment lost 4 bases and the J segment 2 bases; nucleotides outside the gene matches: 4. The CDR3 sequence is CASSRGQGAGNTIYF. The DNA for the CDR3 is TGTGCCAGCAGCCGTGGACAGGGTGCTGGAAACACCATATATTTT.

This chain links TRBV19 with TRBJ2-1; D unclear. This CDR3 region has 14 residues. V was cut by 7 bases and J by 3 bases, with 13 bases left in between. CDR1 and CDR2 (germline): LNHDA, SQIVND (reference sequence). The chain's CDR3 is CASTELMGYNEQFF. The CDR3 nucleotides read TGTGCCAGTACGGAGCTCATGGGCTACAATGAGCAGTTCTTC.

Only one count was recorded for this clone. The rearrangement joins TRBV19 to TRBJ2-1; D is uncertain. With 4 bases removed from V and 8 bases from J, the gap between germline ends came to 9 bases. From germline, CDR1 is LNHDA and CDR2 SQIVND (reference sequence). This CDR3 region has 12 residues. The CDR3 region has the DNA TGTGCCAGTAGTAGGAGCGCGTATGAGCAGTTCTTC. This encodes CASSRSAYEQFF.

The chain carries TRBV28 and TRBJ2-3, with D unclear. V shed 4 bases and J shed 5 bases, with 4 bases lying between them. The CDR3 has 11 residues. Looked up from germline, CDR1 is MDHEN and CDR2 is SYDVKM. Written as DNA, the CDR3 is TGTGCCAGCAGTTCGAGAGATACGCAGTATTTT. Translating it yields CASSSRDTQYF.

The rearrangement joins TRBV5-1 to TRBJ2-1, with D maybe TRBD2 (6 bases). The germline V gene has CDR1 SGHRS and CDR2 YFSETQ. V lost 0 bases to trimming and J lost 0 bases, with 19 bases between them. The CDR3 runs to 19 residues. The CDR3 bases are TGCGCCAGCAGCTTGGATCGGGCTAGCGCCAGTAGCTCCTACAATGAGCAGTTCTTC. Its translation: CASSLDRASASSSYNEQFF.

V gene TRBV18 combines with J gene TRBJ2-1; TRBD1 aligns across 7 bases. Germline CDR1 is KGHSH and CDR2 is LQKENI. Trimming removed 3 bases from V and 2 bases from J; junction bases left unmatched: 4. This CDR3 has 15 amino acids. CDR3 sequence reads: CASSPDRTTYNEQFF. The DNA of the CDR3 is TGTGCCAGCTCACCGGACAGGACGACCTACAATGAGCAGTTCTTC.

The CDR3 loop reads CASSLGGHTKNEQFF. CDR3 coding DNA: TGCGCCAGCAGCTTGGGGGGGCATACCAAAAATGAGCAGTTCTTC. The chain combines TRBV5-1 with TRBJ2-1, with a tentative D call TRBD1 (6 bases). Germline loops: CDR1 SGHRS, CDR2 YFSETQ. The CDR3 is 15 residues long. V lost 0 bases, J lost 7 bases, and 14 bases lay in between.

The chain recombines TRBV11-1 with TRBJ2-1; TRBD2 matches 7 bases. V lost 2 bases and J lost 5; bases outside the gene matches: 9. Germline V CDR1 and CDR2: SGHAT, FQDESV (reference sequence). The CDR3 totals 16 residues. The CDR3 nucleotides read TGTGCCAGCAGCTTACTGAGCGGGATAACACACAATGAGCAGTTCTTC. Amino acid sequence: CASSLLSGITHNEQFF.

The genes are TRBV6-1 and TRBJ2-3; 7 bases map to TRBD1. The junction had 6 bases not matched to a gene; V was cut back by 6 bases and J by 3 bases. Looked up from germline, CDR1 is MNHNS and CDR2 is SASEGT. The CDR3 length is 14 residues. The CDR3: CASSGRTGTDTQYF. The CDR3 bases are TGTGCCAGCAGCGGTCGGACAGGAACAGATACGCAGTATTTT.

This clone turned up a few times. J is TRBJ1-5 and V is TRBV18; TRBD1 aligns across 9 bases. Trimming removed 0 bases from V and 0 bases from J; junction bases left unmatched: 0. The CDR3 runs 16 residues. Germline CDR1 reads KGHSH; CDR2 reads LQKENI. The CDR3 nucleotides read TGTGCCAGCTCACCACCGACAGGGGGTAGCAATCAGCCCCAGCATTTT. It yields the protein CASSPPTGGSNQPQHF.

There are many counts of this clone. The chain combines TRBV28 with TRBJ2-7; 9 bases fit TRBD1. Looked up from germline, CDR1 is MDHEN and CDR2 is SYDVKM. Trimming at V came to 4 bases and at J to 7 bases, leaving 11 bases not matched to a gene. The CDR3 runs to 15 residues. CDR3 residues: CASSSPGQGRGEQYF. The CDR3 DNA follows: TGTGCCAGCAGTTCCCCGGGACAGGGAAGGGGGGAGCAGTACTTC. Supplemented by reference TRBV28 and TRBJ2-7, the full variable domain reads DVKVTQSSRYLVKRTGEKVFLECVQDMDHENMFWYRQDPGLGLRLIYFSYDVKMKEKGDIPEGYSVSREKKERFSLILESASTNQTSMYLCASSSPGQGRGEQYFGPGTRLTVT.